These T cell receptor beta chains were read from a single sample in a study of T-cell memory formation after mild COVID-19. TCRdb fed the 5' RACE reads into MiXCR, producing one record per CDR3 protein. The table has 430,000 or so distinct CDR3 sequences, nearly 25% seen once. Source material: PBMCs or a T cell subset sorted from them (not recorded which). The receptors originated from an adult woman who had mild COVID-19 (a few samples of this study predate the infection). Cell type and time point are not known. CDR3s include the opening cysteine and the closing phenylalanine or tryptophan. The D gene is left open where the match is weak. Clone size appears in some rows only: once, few, many, or a class for an expanded clone.

V	D	length	J	size	CDR3	DNA
TRBV12-3/TRBV12-4	TRBD2	15	TRBJ2-5	few	CASSTGLAGQETQYF	TGTGCCAGCAGTACGGGACTAGCGGGCCAAGAGACCCAGTACTTC
TRBV20-1	NA	12	TRBJ2-5	NA	CSGGPRAETQYF	TGCAGTGGGGGACCCCGAGCGGAGACCCAGTACTTC
TRBV15	NA	13	TRBJ2-1	NA	CATSPPGHNEQFF	TGTGCCACCAGCCCCCCAGGGCACAATGAGCAGTTCTTC
TRBV14	TRBD1	14	TRBJ1-1	NA	CASRPVQGSTEAFF	TGTGCCAGTAGACCAGTACAGGGGAGCACTGAAGCTTTCTTT
TRBV7-2	TRBD2	17	TRBJ2-3	few	CASSPRLAGVVADTQYF	TGTGCCAGCAGCCCGAGACTAGCGGGAGTAGTGGCAGATACGCAGTATTTT
TRBV20-1	NA	13	TRBJ1-4	NA	CSARRTGREKLFF	TGCAGTGCTAGACGGACGGGGCGTGAAAAACTGTTTTTT
TRBV5-1	TRBD2	17	TRBJ2-5	NA	CASSSGLAGGLQETQYF	TGCGCCAGCAGCTCCGGACTAGCGGGGGGCCTCCAAGAGACCCAGTACTTC
TRBV12-3/TRBV12-4	TRBD1	12	TRBJ2-7	few	CASQQGFDEQYF	TGTGCCAGCCAACAGGGGTTCGACGAGCAGTACTTC
TRBV4-3	TRBD1	15	TRBJ1-1	few	CASSHVGQGSTEAFF	TGCGCCAGCAGCCATGTGGGACAGGGGAGCACTGAAGCTTTCTTT
TRBV7-9	NA	15	TRBJ2-5	few	CASSLVQPFQETQYF	TGTGCCAGCAGCTTGGTTCAGCCATTCCAAGAGACCCAGTACTTC
TRBV6-5	TRBD1	14	TRBJ2-7	once	CASSYLGGAYEQYF	TGTGCCAGCAGTTACCTAGGGGGCGCTTACGAGCAGTACTTC
TRBV11-2	NA	14	TRBJ1-4	NA	CASSLGSGNEKLFF	TGTGCCAGCAGCTTGGGGTCAGGGAATGAAAAACTGTTTTTT
TRBV5-1	NA	15	TRBJ2-3	NA	CASSFVTSSTDTQYF	TGCGCCAGCAGCTTCGTAACGTCTAGCACAGATACGCAGTATTTT
TRBV20-1	NA	14	TRBJ2-7	few	CSADTWSESYEQYF	TGCAGTGCCGATACATGGTCCGAATCCTACGAGCAGTACTTC
TRBV5-1	NA	14	TRBJ2-5	few	CASSPHDRKETQYF	TGCGCCAGCAGCCCTCACGACAGAAAAGAGACCCAGTACTTC
TRBV7-3	TRBD1	16	TRBJ2-4	NA	CASSPDRGLAKNIQYF	TGTGCCAGCAGCCCGGACAGGGGTCTAGCCAAAAACATTCAGTACTTC
TRBV6-2/TRBV6-3	TRBD2	15	TRBJ2-1	NA	CASRFFGEGRNEQFF	TGTGCCAGCAGGTTTTTTGGGGAGGGCCGCAATGAGCAGTTCTTC
TRBV7-2	TRBD2	15	TRBJ2-1	NA	CASSPLAGESNEQFF	TGTGCCAGCAGCCCCCTAGCGGGAGAGTCAAATGAGCAGTTCTTC
TRBV7-9	TRBD2	16	TRBJ2-7	NA	CASSLGLAELSYEQYF	TGTGCCAGCAGCTTAGGCCTAGCGGAACTCTCCTACGAGCAGTACTTC
TRBV4-2	NA	14	TRBJ2-5	NA	CASSPTGGKETQYF	TGTGCCAGCAGCCCGACTGGGGGCAAAGAGACCCAGTACTTC
TRBV6-5	TRBD2	15	TRBJ2-7	NA	CASRILAGGSYEQYF	TGTGCCAGCAGGATTCTAGCGGGAGGCTCCTACGAGCAGTACTTC
TRBV19	NA	14	TRBJ1-6	NA	CASNMGPVNSPLHF	TGTGCCAGTAATATGGGACCGGTTAATTCACCCCTCCACTTT